Listed below are T cell receptor beta chains from one sample, sequenced in a study of T cell responses to AZD1222 COVID-19 vaccine. The repertoire was sequenced with immunoSEQ multiplex PCR; TCRdb's copy has only in-frame clones and lacks some. Among about 150,000 clones listed, about nine tenths were seen once. The sequencing used peripheral blood, collected 28 days after the second AZD1222 dose. These receptors all come from an adult who received the AZD1222 COVID-19 vaccine. CDR3s leave out the opening cysteine and the closing phenylalanine or tryptophan.

V	CDR3
TRBV30	AWSGGNPYEQY
TRBV2	ASSGRDSPSYEQY
TRBV6-4	ASTSGPGNEQF
TRBV19	ASSTFTGWGNSNQPQH
TRBV6-5	ASSFRDGSSGNTIY
TRBV5-4	ASSRPGTIQETQY
TRBV6-4	ASSGLLGEGEQF
TRBV9	ASSVGGAETGELF
TRBV7-2	ASSLDRVEGYT
TRBV19	ASSIGQENSPLH
TRBV21-1	ASSKARTSTFYEQY
TRBV6-6	ASSGPGTDTQY
TRBV6-6	ASSGGLLYSGNTIY
TRBV27	ASSLSAGNESPLH
TRBV12-2	ASRLDSGYNSPLH
TRBV5-4	ASSTAGGDGNTIY